This T cell receptor beta chain is from a study of blood T cell repertoires in COVID-19. Methods used by the authors: Estimation of nucleated cell counts relied on the amplification of reference gene primers. This table comes from immunoSEQ multiplex PCR, and its TCRdb copy is limited to in-frame clones, with some not included. D and trimming were read from the DNA, whereas the V and J calls and clone size are those reported in that table. There are roughly 130,000 clones in the sample; roughly 82% occur only once, and around 13% lies in the top ten. This receptor was obtained from a man older than 75 with acute or convalescent COVID-19. Sequenced: peripheral blood.

The CDR3 sequence: CASQEQARNEKLFF. CDR3 nucleotides: TGTGCCAGTCAGGAACAGGCTAGGAATGAAAAACTGTTTTTT. The chain carries TRBV19 and TRBJ1-4; maybe TRBD1 (5 bases). The CDR3 runs 14 residues. The V gene lost 8 bases and the J gene lost 5 bases, with 15 bases spanning the gap. Germline V CDR1 and CDR2: LNHDA, SQIVND (reference sequence). The variable domain in full, completed from reference TRBV19 and TRBJ1-4, reads DGGITQSPKYLFRKEGQNVTLSCEQNLNHDAMYWYRQDPGQGLRLIYYSQIVNDFQKGDIAEGYSVSREKKESFPLTVTSAQKNPTAFYLCASQEQARNEKLFFGSGTQLSVL.